This note documents a single T cell receptor beta chain sequence. What it recognizes is unknown. This sample was included in a study of post-analysis software for immune sequencing data. Study context: Relapsing-remitting, secondary progressive and progressive-relapsing multiple sclerosis courses were included.

Unique-molecular-identifier-tagged TCR beta cDNA libraries were used. TCRdb analysed the PCR reads with MiXCR anew, one entry per CDR3 protein. The sample consists of 700,000 to 900,000 distinct CDR3 sequences, about half of them appearing once. CDR3 length: 15 residues. With 6 bases clipped from V and 6 bases from J, the junction kept 8 bases outside the gene matches. From germline, CDR1 is SGHAT and CDR2 FQNNGV. Overall study results and limits: Compared with controls, patients had more of roughly five TRBV segments, including TRBV5-6, TRBV5-1 and TRBV20-1.

The origin of this receptor is a girl aged 10 to 17 with multiple sclerosis. Sequenced: blood. The chain has TRBV11-2 and TRBJ2-1; 10 nucleotides match TRBD1. This CDR3 reads CASSLTGTGVNEQFF. CDR3 bases: TGTGCCAGCAGTCTTACCGGGACAGGGGTCAATGAGCAGTTCTTC.